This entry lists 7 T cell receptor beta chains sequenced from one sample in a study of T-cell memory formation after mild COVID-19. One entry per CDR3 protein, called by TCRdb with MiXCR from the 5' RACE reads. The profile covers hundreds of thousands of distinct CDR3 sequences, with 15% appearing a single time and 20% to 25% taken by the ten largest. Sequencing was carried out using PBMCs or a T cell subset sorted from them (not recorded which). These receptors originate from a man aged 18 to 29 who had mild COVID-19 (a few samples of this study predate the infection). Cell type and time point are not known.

The CDR3 region is CASRNPGLGYNEQFF. The CDR3 region has the DNA TGTGCCAGCAGGAATCCGGGACTAGGCTACAATGAGCAGTTCTTC. The chain recombines TRBV7-2 with TRBJ2-1, with 8 bases lining up with TRBD2. The CDR3 runs to 15 residues. Germline V CDR1 and CDR2: SGHTA, FQGNSA. The V segment lost 6 bases and the J segment 3 bases; nucleotides outside the gene matches: 7.

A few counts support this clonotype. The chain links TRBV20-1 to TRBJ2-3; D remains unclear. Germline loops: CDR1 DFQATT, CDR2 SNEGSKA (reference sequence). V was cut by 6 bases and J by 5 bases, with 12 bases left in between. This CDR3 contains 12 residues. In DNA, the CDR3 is TGCAGTGCCGACGATCATGGAGATACGCAGTATTTT. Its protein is CSADDHGDTQYF.

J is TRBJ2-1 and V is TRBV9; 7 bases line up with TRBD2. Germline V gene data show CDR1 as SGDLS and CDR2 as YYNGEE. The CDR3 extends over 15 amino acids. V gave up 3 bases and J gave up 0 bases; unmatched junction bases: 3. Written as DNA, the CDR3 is TGTGCCAGCAGCGAATGGACTAGCTCCTACAATGAGCAGTTCTTC. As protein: CASSEWTSSYNEQFF.

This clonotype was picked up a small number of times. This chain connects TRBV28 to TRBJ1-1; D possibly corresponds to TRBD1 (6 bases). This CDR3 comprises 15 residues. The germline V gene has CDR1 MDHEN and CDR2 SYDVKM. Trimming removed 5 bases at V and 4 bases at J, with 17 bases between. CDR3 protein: CASSTPSGGPTEAFF. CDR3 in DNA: TGTGCCAGCAGTACCCCTTCGGGGGGGCCCACTGAAGCTTTCTTT.

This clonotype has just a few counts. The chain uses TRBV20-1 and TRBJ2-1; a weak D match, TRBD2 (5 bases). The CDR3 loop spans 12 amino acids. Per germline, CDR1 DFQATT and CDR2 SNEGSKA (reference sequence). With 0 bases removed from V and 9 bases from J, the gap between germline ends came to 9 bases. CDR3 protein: CSARDVGLEQFF. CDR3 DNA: TGCAGTGCTAGAGATGTTGGACTTGAGCAGTTCTTC.

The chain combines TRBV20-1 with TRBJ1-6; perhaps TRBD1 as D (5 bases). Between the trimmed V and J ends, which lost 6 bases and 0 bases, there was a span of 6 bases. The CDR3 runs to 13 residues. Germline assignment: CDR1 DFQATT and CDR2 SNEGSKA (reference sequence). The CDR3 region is CSAGVSYNSPLHF. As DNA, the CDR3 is TGCAGTGCGGGGGTCTCCTATAATTCACCCCTCCACTTT.

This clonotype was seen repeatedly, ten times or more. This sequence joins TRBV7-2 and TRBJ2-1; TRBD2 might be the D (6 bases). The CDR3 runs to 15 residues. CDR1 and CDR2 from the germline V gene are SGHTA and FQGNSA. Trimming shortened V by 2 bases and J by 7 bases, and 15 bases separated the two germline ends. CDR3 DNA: TGTGCCAGCAGCTTACTCTCGGGGGAATTTAATGAGCAGTTCTTC. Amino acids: CASSLLSGEFNEQFF. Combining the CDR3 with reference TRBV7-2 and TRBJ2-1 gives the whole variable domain GAGVSQSPSNKVTEKGKDVELRCDPISGHTALYWYRQSLGQGLEFLIYFQGNSAPDKSGLPSDRFSAERTGGSVSTLTIQRTQQEDSAVYLCASSLLSGEFNEQFFGPGTRLTVL.